These 29 T cell receptor beta chains were all obtained from the same sample, sequenced in a study of cytomegalovirus exposure and HLA in healthy donors. PCR involved 60 Vbeta and 13 Jbeta primers. The repertoire was sequenced with immunoSEQ multiplex PCR; TCRdb's copy has only in-frame clones and lacks some. This repertoire shows more than 65,000 clones, 60% to 80% found once; its top ten account for approximately 20%. Sequenced: PBMCs. The source is a woman between 40 and 50 years old in good health and CMV-seropositive.

The J gene is TRBJ1-2, the V gene TRBV29-1; a possible D gene is TRBD1 (5 bases). The CDR3 is made up of 13 amino acids. V was shortened by 0 bases and J by 7 bases, with 12 bases between the two germline ends. Germline-derived CDR1 and CDR2 are SQVTM and ANQGSEA. The CDR3: CSVEDLGRGGYTF. CDR3 in DNA: TGCAGCGTTGAAGATCTAGGGAGGGGTGGCTACACCTTC.

The gene calls are TRBV9 and TRBJ2-5, with unresolved D. Trimming shortened V by 0 bases and J by 3 bases, and 12 bases separated the two germline ends. The CDR3 is made up of 15 amino acids. In germline, CDR1 is SGDLS, CDR2 YYNGEE. For the CDR3, the DNA is TGTGCCAGCAGCGTAGGGGCCTTATCGAAAGAGACCCAGTACTTC. Its protein is CASSVGALSKETQYF.

This clone was found a few times. V and J are TRBV6-4 and TRBJ2-1; no clear D. V lost 6 bases to trimming and J lost 14 bases, with 20 bases between them. The CDR3 is made up of 13 amino acids. Per the germline V gene, CDR1 is MRHNA and CDR2 is SNTAGT. CDR3 in amino acids: CASRENGTPKEFF. CDR3 nucleotide sequence: TGTGCCAGCAGGGAGAACGGCACCCCTAAGGAGTTCTTC.

The chain carries TRBV14 and TRBJ2-1; 12 bases match TRBD1. The CDR3 is 13 amino acids. Germline assignment: CDR1 SGHDN and CDR2 FVKESK. V lost 8 bases, J lost 10 bases, and 6 bases stayed unmatched. For the CDR3, the DNA is TGTGCCAGCGGTCGGGACAGGGGGCACGAGCAGTTCTTC. Translating gives CASGRDRGHEQFF.

Only a few counts were recorded for this clone. The V gene is TRBV15, the J gene TRBJ1-5; 11 bases align to TRBD1. Unmatched junction bases numbered 10, after V lost 6 bases and J lost 0 bases. Germline CDR1 is LNHNV and CDR2 is YYDKDF (reference sequence). The length of the CDR3 is 18 residues. CDR3 in DNA: TGTGCCACCAGGTCCGGGACAGGGGGGACAAATAGCAATCAGCCCCAGCATTTT. It encodes CATRSGTGGTNSNQPQHF.

The chain couples TRBV5-8 to TRBJ1-4; the match to TRBD1 covers 11 bases. CDR1 is SGHTS, CDR2 YDEGEE, per germline. The CDR3 has 15 residues. V was pared by 3 bases and J by 8 bases, with 6 bases of the junction left unmatched. The CDR3 spells CASSSGQGAHEKLFF. As DNA, the CDR3 is TGTGCCAGCAGCTCCGGACAGGGGGCTCACGAAAAACTGTTTTTT.

The J gene is TRBJ1-5, the V gene TRBV29-1; TRBD1 aligns across 8 bases. There are 13 residues in the CDR3. Trimming took 6 bases from V and 6 from J; bases not matched to a gene: 7. CDR1 is SQVTM and CDR2 is ANQGSEA in the germline V gene. CDR3 nucleotide sequence: TGCAGCGTAAAGACAGGGGAAGGTCAGCCCCAGCATTTT. Amino acids: CSVKTGEGQPQHF.

This chain joins TRBV10-3 and TRBJ1-5, with TRBD1 matching 8 bases. The CDR3 length is 14 residues. CDR1 is ENHRY and CDR2 is SYGVKD in the germline V gene. The J segment lost 5 bases and the V segment lost 4 bases, leaving 4 bases of the junction unmatched. In nucleotides, the CDR3 is TGTGCCATCAGTGGACAGGGGATAGATCAGCCCCAGCATTTT. The encoded protein is CAISGQGIDQPQHF.

The CDR3 reads CAISGGGYEQYF. CDR3 in DNA: TGTGCCATCAGTGGAGGTGGGTACGAGCAGTACTTC. This chain joins TRBV10-3 and TRBJ2-7; unclear D gene. V shed 4 bases and J shed 4 bases, with 8 bases lying between them. Germline CDR1 reads ENHRY; CDR2 reads SYGVKD. The CDR3 consists of 12 residues.

The chain links TRBV5-1 to TRBJ1-2; a possible D gene is TRBD1 (5 bases). This CDR3 has 13 amino acids. Trimming stripped 0 bases from V and 2 bases from J, with 5 bases between. The V gene's germline CDR1 is SGHRS and CDR2 YFSETQ. The DNA for the CDR3 is TGCGCCAGCAGCTTGGAGGGGAACTATGGCTACACCTTC. Residues: CASSLEGNYGYTF.

The CDR3 nucleotides are TGCGCCAGCAGCTTGGATCAGGGCCCGGGGGCCCTCCACTTT. Its protein product is CASSLDQGPGALHF. This chain links TRBV5-1 with TRBJ1-6; maybe TRBD1 (5 bases). This CDR3 is 14 amino acids long. Germline V gives CDR1 SGHRS, CDR2 YFSETQ. Trimming removed 0 bases at V and 14 bases at J, with 15 bases between.

The chain joins TRBV6-5 to TRBJ2-7, with D maybe TRBD2 (5 bases). This CDR3 is built from 11 residues. Germline CDR1 MNHEY, CDR2 SVGAGI. CDR3 sequence (DNA): TGTGCGGCCCGGGGAGCCTACGAGCAGTACTTC. Translating it yields CAARGAYEQYF.

The chain carries TRBV30 and TRBJ2-1; 7 bases are shared with TRBD2. J lost 7 bases, V lost 1 base, and 7 bases had no gene match. This CDR3 comprises 14 residues. CDR1 is GTSNPN, CDR2 SVGIG, per germline (reference sequence). CDR3 amino acids: CAWSDGRSFNEQFF. CDR3 DNA sequence: TGTGCCTGGAGTGACGGGAGGTCCTTTAATGAGCAGTTCTTC. The full variable domain, rest sourced from reference TRBV30 and TRBJ2-1, is SQTIHQWPATLVQPVGSPLSLECTVEGTSNPNLYWYRQAAGRGLQLLFYSVGIGQISSEVPQNLSASRPQDRQFILSSKKLLLSDSGFYLCAWSDGRSFNEQFFGPGTRLTVL.

The genes are TRBV5-1 and TRBJ2-1, with D possibly being TRBD2 (6 bases). V gave up 2 bases and J gave up 1 base, with 10 bases separating them. The CDR3 is made up of 15 amino acids. The germline CDR1 and CDR2 sequences are SGHRS and YFSETQ. CDR3 sequence (DNA): TGCGCCAGCAGCTTCGGGAGCCGATCCTACAATGAGCAGTTCTTC. It is translated as CASSFGSRSYNEQFF.

This chain uses TRBV29-1 with TRBJ2-5; 7 nucleotides agree with TRBD1. Per germline, CDR1 SQVTM and CDR2 ANQGSEA. The CDR3 extends over 15 amino acids. V lost 5 bases to trimming and J lost 1 base; unmatched junction nucleotides: 10. CDR3 protein: CSVTASGTVQETQYF. The CDR3 DNA is TGCAGCGTTACCGCCTCTGGGACAGTCCAAGAGACCCAGTACTTC.

The chain has TRBV2 and TRBJ2-3; TRBD2 matches at 11 bases. J gave up 4 bases and V 5 bases, and 20 bases lay outside the gene matches. There are 20 residues in the CDR3. CDR1 and CDR2 from the germline V gene are SNHLY and FYNNEI. CDR3 sequence: CASSWALTHDLAGGADTQYF. CDR3 DNA sequence: TGTGCCAGCAGTTGGGCTCTTACCCACGATCTAGCGGGGGGAGCAGATACGCAGTATTTT.

This chain uses TRBV2 with TRBJ2-1, with 9 bases matching TRBD1. The V gene's germline CDR1 is SNHLY and CDR2 FYNNEI. CDR3 size: 16 residues. J gave up 0 bases and V 6 bases, and 6 bases lay outside the gene matches. The CDR3 nucleotides read TGTGCCAGCAGGACGGACAGGGGAAGCTCCTACAATGAGCAGTTCTTC. Residues: CASRTDRGSSYNEQFF.

This clone was observed once. The chain is built from TRBV28 and TRBJ2-2; TRBD1 matches at 7 bases. CDR1 is MDHEN, CDR2 SYDVKM, per germline. J lost 7 bases, V lost 4 bases, and 6 bases had no gene match. This CDR3 has 14 residues. The CDR3 protein is CASSWPQGIGELFF. CDR3 nucleotides: TGTGCCAGCAGTTGGCCACAGGGGATCGGGGAGCTGTTTTTT.

The V call is TRBV30, the J call TRBJ1-5, with D possibly being TRBD1 (5 bases). There are 13 residues in the CDR3. From germline, CDR1 is GTSNPN and CDR2 SVGIG (reference sequence). The V end lost 4 bases, the J end lost 3 bases, and 10 bases lay between the germline ends. CDR3 amino acids: CAWKGVDNQPQHF. The CDR3 nucleotides read TGTGCCTGGAAAGGGGTGGACAATCAGCCCCAGCATTTT.

This chain links TRBV19 with TRBJ2-3; weak D call: TRBD2 (5 bases). Germline values: CDR1 LNHDA, CDR2 SQIVND (reference sequence). The CDR3 is made up of 13 amino acids. V lost 5 bases to trimming and J lost 2 bases, with 8 bases between them. Here the CDR3 DNA reads TGTGCCAGTAGTGTGGACTTCACAGATACGCAGTATTTT. Protein product: CASSVDFTDTQYF.

The chain employs TRBV6-5 and TRBJ2-2; 7 bases agree with TRBD1. Germline lookup yields CDR1 MNHEY and CDR2 SVGAGI. The length of the CDR3 is 14 residues. V shed 6 bases and J 4 bases; nucleotides not matched to a gene: 5. Written as DNA, the CDR3 is TGTGCCAGCAGGACAGGGTTTACCACCGGGGAGCTGTTTTTT. It yields the protein CASRTGFTTGELFF.

The V and J genes are TRBV11-1 and TRBJ2-7, with TRBD2 as a possible D gene (5 bases). The ends were cut back, 2 bases at V and 3 bases at J, with 11 bases in the middle. This CDR3 spans 14 amino acids. Germline values: CDR1 SGHAT, CDR2 FQDESV (reference sequence). CDR3 sequence: CASSLSRGYYEQYF. The CDR3 nucleotides are TGTGCCAGCAGCTTAAGCAGAGGGTACTACGAGCAGTACTTC.

V gene TRBV5-1 combines with J gene TRBJ2-5, with D perhaps matching TRBD1 (6 bases). The V gene's germline CDR1 is SGHRS and CDR2 YFSETQ. V was cut by 2 bases and J by 2 bases, with 10 bases left in between. CDR3 length: 14 residues. The CDR3 sequence is CASSFTGQQETQYF. The CDR3 nucleotides are TGCGCCAGCAGCTTCACGGGACAACAAGAGACCCAGTACTTC.

The rearrangement uses TRBV10-3 and TRBJ2-7, with 7 bases lining up with TRBD2. V was clipped by 2 bases and J by 3 bases; unmatched bases: 10. Germline assignment: CDR1 ENHRY and CDR2 SYGVKD. The CDR3 spans 16 residues. CDR3 DNA: TGTGCCATCAGTGAGCAAGGAACACGGGGGGACTACGAGCAGTACTTC. Encoded protein: CAISEQGTRGDYEQYF.

The rearrangement joins TRBV4-1 to TRBJ1-2, with a possible D match to TRBD1 (6 bases). Germline V gives CDR1 MGHRA, CDR2 YSYEKL. The CDR3 covers 16 residues. Between the trimmed V and J ends, which lost 4 bases and 4 bases, there was a span of 19 bases. The CDR3 region is CASSPVRGALGYGYTF. CDR3 in DNA: TGCGCCAGCAGCCCCGTGCGGGGGGCACTGGGCTATGGCTACACCTTC.

J is TRBJ2-7 and V is TRBV6-6; D is unresolved. Germline V gene lookup returns CDR1 MNHNY and CDR2 SVGAGI (reference sequence). Between the trimmed V and J ends, which lost 2 bases and 2 bases, there was a span of 7 bases. This CDR3 region has 13 residues. This chain's CDR3 is CASSYAVAYEQYF. In DNA form, the CDR3 reads TGTGCCAGCAGTTACGCAGTGGCCTACGAGCAGTACTTC.

The chain carries TRBV27 and TRBJ1-4; no clear D gene. Germline CDR1 is MNHEY and CDR2 is SMNVEV (reference sequence). Trimming took 3 bases from V and 8 from J, leaving 10 bases between them. This CDR3 has 13 amino acids. CDR3 loop: CASSFTSREKLFF. CDR3 sequence (DNA): TGTGCCAGCAGTTTCACCTCCCGGGAAAAACTGTTTTTT.

This chain joins TRBV7-8 and TRBJ1-1; the D gene is possibly TRBD1 (6 bases). The V end lost 7 bases, the J end lost 3 bases, and 15 bases lay between the germline ends. The CDR3 contains 14 residues. Germline CDR1 SGHVS, CDR2 FQNEAQ. The CDR3 DNA reads as TGTGCCAGCACTAACAGGGAGACGGACACTGAAGCTTTCTTT. This encodes CASTNRETDTEAFF.

V usage is TRBV5-8 and J usage is TRBJ1-5; no clear D gene. The CDR3 has 13 amino acids. V gave up 4 bases and J gave up 0 bases, with 5 bases separating them. Germline CDR1 reads SGHTS; CDR2 reads YDEGEE. The CDR3 here is CASSRYSNQPQHF. CDR3 bases: TGTGCCAGCAGCCGGTATAGCAATCAGCCCCAGCATTTT. Full variable domain (outside the CDR3, taken from reference TRBV5-8 and TRBJ1-5): EAGVTQSPTHLIKTRGQQATLRCSPISGHTSVYWYQQALGLGLQFLLWYDEGEERNRGNFPPRFSGRQFPNYSSELNVNALELEDSALYLCASSRYSNQPQHFGDGTRLSIL.